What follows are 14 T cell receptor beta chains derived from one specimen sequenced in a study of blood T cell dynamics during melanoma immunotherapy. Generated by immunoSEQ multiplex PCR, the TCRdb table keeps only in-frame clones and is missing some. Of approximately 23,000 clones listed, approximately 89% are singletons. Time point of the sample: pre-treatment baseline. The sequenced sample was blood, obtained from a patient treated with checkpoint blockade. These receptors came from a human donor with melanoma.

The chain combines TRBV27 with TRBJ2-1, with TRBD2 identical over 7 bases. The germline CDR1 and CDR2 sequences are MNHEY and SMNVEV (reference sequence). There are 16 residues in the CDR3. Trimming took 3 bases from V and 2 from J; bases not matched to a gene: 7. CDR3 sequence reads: CASSLALGRTYNEQFF. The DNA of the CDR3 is TGTGCCAGCAGTTTGGCTCTCGGGAGGACCTACAATGAGCAGTTCTTC.

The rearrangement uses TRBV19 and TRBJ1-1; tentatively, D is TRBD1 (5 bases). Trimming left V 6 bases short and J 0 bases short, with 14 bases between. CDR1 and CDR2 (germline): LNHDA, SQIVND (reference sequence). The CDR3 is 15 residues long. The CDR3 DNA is TGTGCCAGTAGGGCAGGGCTTAATTTGAACACTGAAGCTTTCTTT. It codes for CASRAGLNLNTEAFF.

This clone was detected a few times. CDR3 sequence reads: CASSLGVPGDEQYF. CDR3 DNA: TGTGCCAGCAGCTTAGGAGTACCTGGGGACGAGCAGTACTTC. This chain links TRBV7-2 with TRBJ2-7, with no clear D. Between the trimmed V and J ends, which lost 1 base and 5 bases, there was a span of 12 bases. This CDR3 comprises 14 residues. Germline-derived CDR1 and CDR2 are SGHTA and FQGNSA.

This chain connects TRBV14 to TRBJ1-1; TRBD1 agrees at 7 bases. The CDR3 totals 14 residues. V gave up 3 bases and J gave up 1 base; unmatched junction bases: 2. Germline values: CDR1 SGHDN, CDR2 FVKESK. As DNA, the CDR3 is TGTGCCAGCAGCCAGACAGGGCGGAACACTGAAGCTTTCTTT. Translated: CASSQTGRNTEAFF.

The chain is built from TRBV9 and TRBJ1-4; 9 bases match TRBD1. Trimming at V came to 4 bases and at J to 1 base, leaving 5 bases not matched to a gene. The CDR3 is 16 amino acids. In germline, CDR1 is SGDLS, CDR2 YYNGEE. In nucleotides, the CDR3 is TGTGCCAGCAGCCCAGAGACAGGGGGAACTAATGAAAAACTGTTTTTT. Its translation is CASSPETGGTNEKLFF.

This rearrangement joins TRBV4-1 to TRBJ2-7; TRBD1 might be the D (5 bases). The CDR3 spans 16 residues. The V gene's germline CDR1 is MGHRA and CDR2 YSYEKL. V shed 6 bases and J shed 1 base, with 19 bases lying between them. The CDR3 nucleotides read TGCGCCAGCAGTGATCAACCTGGACATTTTTCCTACGAGCAGTACTTC. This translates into CASSDQPGHFSYEQYF.

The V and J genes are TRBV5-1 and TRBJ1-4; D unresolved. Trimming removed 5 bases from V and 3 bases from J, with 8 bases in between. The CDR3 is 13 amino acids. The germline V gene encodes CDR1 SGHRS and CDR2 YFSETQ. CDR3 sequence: CASSLAPNEKLFF. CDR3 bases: TGCGCCAGCAGTTTAGCTCCTAATGAAAAACTGTTTTTT.

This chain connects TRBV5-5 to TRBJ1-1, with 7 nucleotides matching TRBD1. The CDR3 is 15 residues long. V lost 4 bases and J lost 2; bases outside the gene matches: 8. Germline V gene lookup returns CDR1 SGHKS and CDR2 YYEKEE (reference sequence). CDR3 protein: CASSPSTGRNTEAFF. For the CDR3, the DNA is TGTGCCAGCAGCCCATCGACAGGGAGAAACACTGAAGCTTTCTTT. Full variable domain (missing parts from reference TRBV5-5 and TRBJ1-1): DAGVTQSPTHLIKTRGQQVTLRCSPISGHKSVSWYQQVLGQGPQFIFQYYEKEERGRGNFPDRFSARQFPNYSSELNVNALLLGDSALYLCASSPSTGRNTEAFFGQGTRLTVV.

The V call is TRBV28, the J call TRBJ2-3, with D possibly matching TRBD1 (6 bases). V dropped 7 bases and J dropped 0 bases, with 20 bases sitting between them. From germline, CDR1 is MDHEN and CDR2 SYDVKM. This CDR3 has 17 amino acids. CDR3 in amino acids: CASIDVGASPSTDTQYF. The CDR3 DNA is TGTGCCAGCATCGACGTGGGGGCTAGCCCAAGCACAGATACGCAGTATTTT.

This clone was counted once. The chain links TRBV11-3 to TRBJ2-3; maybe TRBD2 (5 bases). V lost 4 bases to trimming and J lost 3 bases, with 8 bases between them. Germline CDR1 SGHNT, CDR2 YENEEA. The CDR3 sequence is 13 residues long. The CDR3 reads CASSSRGTDTQYF. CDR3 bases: TGTGCCAGCAGCTCGCGAGGGACAGATACGCAGTATTTT. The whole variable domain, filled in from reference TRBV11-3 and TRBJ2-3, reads EAGVVQSPRYKIIEKKQPVAFWCNPISGHNTLYWYLQNLGQGPELLIRYENEEAVDDSQLPKDRFSAERLKGVDSTLKIQPAELGDSAVYLCASSSRGTDTQYFGPGTRLTVL.

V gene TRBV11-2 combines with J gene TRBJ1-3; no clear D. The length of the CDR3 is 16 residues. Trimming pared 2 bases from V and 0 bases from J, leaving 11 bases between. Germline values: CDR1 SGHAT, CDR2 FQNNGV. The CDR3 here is CASSLNVGVSGNTIYF. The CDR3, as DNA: TGTGCCAGCAGCTTAAATGTTGGGGTCTCTGGAAACACCATATATTTT. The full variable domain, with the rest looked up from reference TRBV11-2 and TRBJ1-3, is EAGVAQSPRYKIIEKRQSVAFWCNPISGHATLYWYQQILGQGPKLLIQFQNNGVVDDSQLPKDRFSAERLKGVDSTLKIQPAKLEDSAVYLCASSLNVGVSGNTIYFGEGSWLTVV.

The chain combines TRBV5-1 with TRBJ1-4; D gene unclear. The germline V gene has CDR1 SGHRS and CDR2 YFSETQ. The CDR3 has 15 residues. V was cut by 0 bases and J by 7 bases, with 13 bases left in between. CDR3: CASSLDGRAGEKLFF. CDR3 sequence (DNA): TGCGCCAGCAGCTTGGACGGGCGCGCGGGTGAAAAACTGTTTTTT.

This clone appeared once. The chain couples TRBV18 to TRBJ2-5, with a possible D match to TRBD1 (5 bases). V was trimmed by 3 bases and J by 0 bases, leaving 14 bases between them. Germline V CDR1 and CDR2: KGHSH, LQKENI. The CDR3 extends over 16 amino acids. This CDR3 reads CASSPPLQAYQETQYF. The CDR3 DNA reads TGTGCCAGCTCACCCCCACTACAGGCGTACCAAGAGACCCAGTACTTC.

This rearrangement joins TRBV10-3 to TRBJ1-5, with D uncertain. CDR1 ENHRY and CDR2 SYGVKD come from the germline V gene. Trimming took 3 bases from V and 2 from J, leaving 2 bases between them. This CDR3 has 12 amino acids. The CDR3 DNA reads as TGTGCCATCAGTGATGGCAATCAGCCCCAGCATTTT. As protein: CAISDGNQPQHF.